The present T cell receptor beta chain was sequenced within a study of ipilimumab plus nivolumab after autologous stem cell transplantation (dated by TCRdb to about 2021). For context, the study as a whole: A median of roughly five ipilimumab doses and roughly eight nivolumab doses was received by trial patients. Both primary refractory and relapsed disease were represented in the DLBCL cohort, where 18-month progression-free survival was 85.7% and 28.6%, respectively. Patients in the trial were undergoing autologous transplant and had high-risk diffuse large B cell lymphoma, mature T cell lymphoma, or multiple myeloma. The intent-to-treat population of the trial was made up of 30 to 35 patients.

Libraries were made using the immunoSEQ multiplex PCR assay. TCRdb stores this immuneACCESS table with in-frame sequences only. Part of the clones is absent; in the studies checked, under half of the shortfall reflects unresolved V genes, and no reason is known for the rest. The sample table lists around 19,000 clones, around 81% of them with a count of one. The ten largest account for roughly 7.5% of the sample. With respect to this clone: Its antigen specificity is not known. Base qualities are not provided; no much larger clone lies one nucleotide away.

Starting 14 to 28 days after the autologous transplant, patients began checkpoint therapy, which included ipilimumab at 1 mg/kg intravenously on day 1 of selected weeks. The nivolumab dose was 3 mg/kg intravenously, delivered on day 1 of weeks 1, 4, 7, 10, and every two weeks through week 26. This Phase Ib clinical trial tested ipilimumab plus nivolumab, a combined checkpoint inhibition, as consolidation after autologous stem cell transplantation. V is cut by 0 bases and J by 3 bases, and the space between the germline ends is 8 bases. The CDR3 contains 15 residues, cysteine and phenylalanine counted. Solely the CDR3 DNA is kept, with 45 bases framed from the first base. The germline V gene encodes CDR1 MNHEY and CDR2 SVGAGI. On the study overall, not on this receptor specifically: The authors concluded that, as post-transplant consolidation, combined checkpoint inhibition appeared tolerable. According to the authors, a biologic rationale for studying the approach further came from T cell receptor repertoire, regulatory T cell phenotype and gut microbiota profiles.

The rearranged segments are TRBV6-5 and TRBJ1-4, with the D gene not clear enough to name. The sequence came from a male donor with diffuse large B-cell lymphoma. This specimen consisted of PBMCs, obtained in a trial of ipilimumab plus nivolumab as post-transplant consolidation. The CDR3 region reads CASSYSRRANEKLFF. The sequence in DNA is TGTGCCAGCAGTTACTCGAGGAGGGCTAATGAAAAACTGTTTTTT.